The present TCR beta chain was sequenced within a study of shared clonotypes between healthy human individuals. TCRdb's copy holds only in-frame clones and misses some; the assay was immunoSEQ multiplex PCR. There are 600,000 to 700,000 clones in the sample; 73% occur only once, and around 2% lies in the top ten. Germline CDR1 is SGHAT and CDR2 is FQNNGV. There are 16 residues in the CDR3. With V trimmed by 1 base and J by 6 bases, 8 bases remained unmatched. Overall study findings and caveats: Some naive CD4 clonotypes, roughly 4.8%, turned up in common across a handful of donors.

On this clone: Its antigen is not identified.

The chain has TRBV11-2 and TRBJ2-7, with TRBD2 matching 11 bases. The sample comprised memory CD4+ T cells sorted from blood. Subset in this sample: CD45RA-negative fraction. The sequence came from a woman younger than 45 in good health. CDR3 protein: CASSLVSLAGGGEQYF. For the CDR3, the DNA is TGTGCCAGCAGCTTAGTCAGCCTAGCGGGAGGAGGCGAGCAGTACTTC.